This TCR beta chain was documented in a study of blood T cell repertoires in COVID-19. Original data processing: Estimates of nucleated cell counts were drawn from the amplification of reference gene primers. Libraries were prepared by immunoSEQ multiplex PCR; TCRdb keeps only in-frame clonotypes and omits some of them. V, J and clone size are taken as reported in that table, and D and trimming were inferred from the DNA itself. The data hold more than 100,000 clones, with around 84% observed a single time. The sequence came from a man between 40 and 49 years old with acute COVID-19. Material for sequencing was PBMCs or T cells enriched from blood (not recorded which).

The DNA for the CDR3 is TGTGCCAGTACCTTCGGGGGTAACACTGAAGCTTTCTTT. Encoded protein: CASTFGGNTEAFF. The rearrangement joins TRBV19 to TRBJ1-1, with a possible D match to TRBD1 (5 bases). Deletions cut 7 bases from V and 2 bases from J, with 11 bases between. Germline V lookup: CDR1 LNHDA, CDR2 SQIVND (reference sequence). The CDR3 runs to 13 residues.